This T cell receptor beta chain was found in a study of lymphopenia after photon versus proton radiotherapy. Study-level points and caveats: Oligoclonal CD8+ Temra expansion after nadir drove photon patients' diversity drop. Photon-treated patients lost naive T cells and TCR diversity; proton-treated stayed stable. Only patients who died were analyzed for survival; proton advantage is unproven. Post-nadir TCR diversity decline inversely tracked overall survival among those who died.

Points on this clone: Its antigen is undetermined.

Germline V lookup: CDR1 SGHRS, CDR2 YFSETQ. The CDR3 totals 16 residues. Trimming took off 4 bases at V and 2 bases at J, with 16 bases between the two ends. Produced via immunoSEQ multiplex PCR; TCRdb's table is partial and in-frame only. The sample includes 53,000 or so clones, around 88% of them seen just once. The TCR sequence derives from a man aged 50 to 60 with gastric cancer. The sample in question was peripheral blood, obtained from a patient treated with photon-based radiotherapy. This chain links TRBV5-1 with TRBJ2-1, with D maybe TRBD2 (5 bases). DNA for the CDR3: TGCGCCAGCAGCACGGATTGGACTGACACCTACAATGAGCAGTTCTTC. This translates into CASSTDWTDTYNEQFF.